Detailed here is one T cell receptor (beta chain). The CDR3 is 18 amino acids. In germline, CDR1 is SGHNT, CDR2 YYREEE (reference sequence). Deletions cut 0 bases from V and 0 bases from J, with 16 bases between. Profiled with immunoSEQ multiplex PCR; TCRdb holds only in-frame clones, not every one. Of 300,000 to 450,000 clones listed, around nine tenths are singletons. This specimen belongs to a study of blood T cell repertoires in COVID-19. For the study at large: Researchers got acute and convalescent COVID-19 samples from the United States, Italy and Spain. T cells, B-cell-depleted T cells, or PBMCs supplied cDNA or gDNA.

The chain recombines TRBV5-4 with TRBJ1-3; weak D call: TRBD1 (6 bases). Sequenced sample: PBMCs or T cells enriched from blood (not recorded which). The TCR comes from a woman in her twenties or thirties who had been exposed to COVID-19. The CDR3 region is CASSLGGPTAFSGNTIYF. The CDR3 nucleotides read TGTGCCAGCAGCTTGGGGGGGCCTACCGCCTTCTCTGGAAACACCATATATTTT.